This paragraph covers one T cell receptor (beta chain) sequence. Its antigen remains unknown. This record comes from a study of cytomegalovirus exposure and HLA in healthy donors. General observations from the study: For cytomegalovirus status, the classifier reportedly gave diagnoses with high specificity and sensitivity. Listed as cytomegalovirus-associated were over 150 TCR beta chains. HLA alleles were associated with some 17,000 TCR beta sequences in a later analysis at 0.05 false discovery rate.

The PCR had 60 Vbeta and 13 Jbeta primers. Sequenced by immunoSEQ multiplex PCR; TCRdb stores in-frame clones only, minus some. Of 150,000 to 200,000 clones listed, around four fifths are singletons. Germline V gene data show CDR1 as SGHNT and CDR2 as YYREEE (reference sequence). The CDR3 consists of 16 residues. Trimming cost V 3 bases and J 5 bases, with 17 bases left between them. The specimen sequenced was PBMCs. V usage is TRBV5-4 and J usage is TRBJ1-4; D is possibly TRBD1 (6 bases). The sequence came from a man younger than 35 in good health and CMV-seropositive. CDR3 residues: CASSSSRATGNEKLFF. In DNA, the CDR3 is TGTGCCAGCAGCTCCTCGAGGGCCACAGGGAATGAAAAACTGTTTTTT.